Described below is a single TCR beta chain sequence and its context. Germline assignment: CDR1 SGHAT and CDR2 FQNNGV. CDR3 length equals 14 residues. J was trimmed by 3 bases and V by 4 bases; bases with no gene match: 3. The source of the sample is a study of control samples from healthy donors and cancer patients. Method: immunoSEQ multiplex PCR; TCRdb's copy keeps in-frame clones and lacks some. The table lists tens of thousands of clones, 87% of them singletons. This chain links TRBV11-2 with TRBJ1-1; 9 nucleotides agree with TRBD1. Sequencing used PBMCs. The sequence was obtained from a woman between 50 and 59 years old with head and neck cancer. The CDR3 loop reads CASSSWDRDTEAFF. CDR3 nucleotides: TGTGCCAGCAGCTCCTGGGACAGGGACACTGAAGCTTTCTTT.